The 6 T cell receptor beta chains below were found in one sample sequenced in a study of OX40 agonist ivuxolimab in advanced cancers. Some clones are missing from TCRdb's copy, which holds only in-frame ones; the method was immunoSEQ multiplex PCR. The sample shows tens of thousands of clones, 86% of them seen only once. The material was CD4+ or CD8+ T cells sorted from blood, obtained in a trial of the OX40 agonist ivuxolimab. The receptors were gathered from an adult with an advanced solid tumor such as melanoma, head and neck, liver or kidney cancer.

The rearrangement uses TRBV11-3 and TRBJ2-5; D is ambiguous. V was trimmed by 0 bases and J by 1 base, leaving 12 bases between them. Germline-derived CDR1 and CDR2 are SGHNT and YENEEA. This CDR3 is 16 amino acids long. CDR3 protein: CASSLEAGLPQETQYF. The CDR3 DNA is TGTGCCAGCAGCTTAGAGGCAGGATTACCCCAAGAGACCCAGTACTTC.

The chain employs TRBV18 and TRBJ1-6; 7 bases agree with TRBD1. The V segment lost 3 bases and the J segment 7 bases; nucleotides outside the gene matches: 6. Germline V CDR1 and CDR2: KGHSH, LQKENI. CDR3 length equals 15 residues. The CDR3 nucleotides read TGTGCCAGCTCACCTCGAGGGACAGAAAATTCACCCCTCCACTTT. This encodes CASSPRGTENSPLHF.

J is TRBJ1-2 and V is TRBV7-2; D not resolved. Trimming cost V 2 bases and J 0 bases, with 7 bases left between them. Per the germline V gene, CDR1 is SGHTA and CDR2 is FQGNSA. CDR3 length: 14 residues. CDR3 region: CASSLPQPNYGYTF. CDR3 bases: TGTGCCAGCAGCTTACCACAGCCTAACTATGGCTACACCTTC.

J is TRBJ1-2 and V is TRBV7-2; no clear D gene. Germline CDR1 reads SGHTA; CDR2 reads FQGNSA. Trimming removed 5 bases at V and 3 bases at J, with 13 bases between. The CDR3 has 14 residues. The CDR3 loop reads CASSPGWSDYGYTF. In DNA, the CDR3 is TGTGCCAGCAGCCCCGGTTGGTCTGACTATGGCTACACCTTC.

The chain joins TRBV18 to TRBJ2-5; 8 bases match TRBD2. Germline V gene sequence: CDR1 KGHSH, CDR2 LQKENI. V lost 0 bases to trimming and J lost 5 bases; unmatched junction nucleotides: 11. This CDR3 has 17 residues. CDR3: CASSPPVSGLVSETQYF. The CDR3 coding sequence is TGTGCCAGCTCACCACCGGTTTCGGGACTAGTCTCGGAGACCCAGTACTTC.

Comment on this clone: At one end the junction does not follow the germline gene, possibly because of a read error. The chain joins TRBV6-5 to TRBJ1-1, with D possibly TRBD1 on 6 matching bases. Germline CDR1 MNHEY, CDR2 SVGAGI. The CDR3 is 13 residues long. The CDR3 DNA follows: TGTACCAGCAGCAAAACAGGGATCACTGAAGCTTTCTTT. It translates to CTSSKTGITEAFF.